This T cell receptor beta chain was sequenced during a study of T-cell reconstitution after alpha-beta-depleted transplantation in children. Study-wide findings and caveats: Most T-cell counts and diversity one year after the transplant came from T cells that were newly produced.

This CDR3 has 17 residues. The germline CDR1 and CDR2 sequences are DFQATT and SNEGSKA (reference sequence). A word on this clonotype: Its cognate antigen is unknown. This sequence may be a read error, since a much larger clone differs from it by one base.

Unique molecular identifiers were used in preparing the TCRbeta library. From the PCR reads, TCRdb called clonotypes with MiXCR, one entry per CDR3 protein. This sample has 150,000 to 250,000 distinct CDR3 sequences, with 5.5% to 7% found just once. The sequence derives from a girl under three years old with combined immunodeficiency, due to receive a stem cell transplant. V is TRBV20-1 and J is TRBJ2-1; D not certain. The sequenced sample was PBMCs, obtained before TCRalphabeta/CD19-depleted stem cell transplant. This CDR3 reads CSVRDPRPLLSYNEQFF. The CDR3, as DNA: TGCAGTGTTAGAGATCCCAGGCCCCTTCTCTCCTACAATGAGCAGTTCTTC.